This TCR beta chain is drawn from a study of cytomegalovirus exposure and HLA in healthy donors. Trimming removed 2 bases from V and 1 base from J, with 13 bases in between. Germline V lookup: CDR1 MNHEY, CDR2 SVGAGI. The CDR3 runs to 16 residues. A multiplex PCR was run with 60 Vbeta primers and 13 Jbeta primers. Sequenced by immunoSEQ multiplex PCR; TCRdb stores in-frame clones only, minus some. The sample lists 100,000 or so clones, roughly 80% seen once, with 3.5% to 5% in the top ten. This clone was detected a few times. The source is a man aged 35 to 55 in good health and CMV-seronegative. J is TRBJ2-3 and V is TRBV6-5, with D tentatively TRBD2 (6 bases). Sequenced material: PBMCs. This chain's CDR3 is CASSYGGVSGTDTQYF. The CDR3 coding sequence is TGTGCCAGCAGTTACGGAGGGGTGTCAGGCACAGATACGCAGTATTTT.